This passage covers 10 T cell receptor beta chains from one sample sequenced in a study of molecular identifiers for immune sequencing clone quantification. MiXCR was run by TCRdb on the PCR reads, yielding one entry per CDR3 protein. Seen here are some 680,000 distinct CDR3 sequences, 25% observed once, and the top ten hold around 0.78%. The sample comprised naive CD8+ T cells from blood, with Jurkat cell RNA spiked in. Subset: FACS-sorted CD8+CD4-CCR7+CD45RA+ naive T cells. These receptors all come from a human donor in good health. Some libraries in this study had Jurkat cell RNA spiked in.

This clonotype was found many times. The V gene is TRBV7-6, the J gene TRBJ2-5; tentative D call: TRBD2 (5 bases). CDR3 length equals 12 residues. CDR1 SGHVS and CDR2 FNYEAQ come from the germline V gene. The V end lost 5 bases, the J end lost 8 bases, and 12 bases lay between the germline ends. CDR3 sequence reads: CASSNAPGTQYF. CDR3 in DNA: TGTGCCAGCAGCAACGCGCCGGGAACCCAGTACTTC. Based on the CDR3 plus reference TRBV7-6 and TRBJ2-5, the full variable domain is GAGVSQSPRYKVTKRGQDVALRCDPISGHVSLYWYRQALGQGPEFLTYFNYEAQQDKSGLPNDRFSAERPEGSISTLTIQRTEQRDSAMYRCASSNAPGTQYFGPGTRLLVL.

The chain has TRBV19 and TRBJ2-5; either TRBD1 or TRBD2 may supply D (6 bases each). Per germline, CDR1 LNHDA and CDR2 SQIVND (reference sequence). The germline V and J ends were trimmed by 8 bases and 2 bases, with 18 bases remaining between them. This CDR3 contains 15 residues. This CDR3 is CASSWGAAGQETQYF. The CDR3 DNA reads TGTGCCAGTTCTTGGGGGGCGGCGGGACAAGAGACCCAGTACTTC.

The table lists this clonotype with many counts. The chain uses TRBV7-9 and TRBJ2-5, with 8 bases aligning to TRBD2. In germline, CDR1 is SEHNR, CDR2 FQNEAQ (reference sequence). This CDR3 contains 14 residues. Losses at the gene ends were 3 bases for V and 5 bases for J; bases not matched to a gene: 5. The CDR3 sequence: CASSFTGGEETQYF. The CDR3 DNA sequence: TGTGCCAGCAGCTTTACCGGGGGGGAGGAGACCCAGTACTTC.

This sequence joins TRBV29-1 and TRBJ1-3; a weak D match, TRBD1 (6 bases). The CDR3 is 14 residues long. The V end was cut by 3 bases, the J end by 0 bases, with 9 bases between. Germline V gene sequence: CDR1 SQVTM, CDR2 ANQGSEA. In DNA, the CDR3 is TGCAGCGTTGAGGGGACACACTCTGGAAACACCATATATTTT. Its translation: CSVEGTHSGNTIYF.

This clonotype was picked up many times. As DNA, the CDR3 is TGTGCCAGCAGACCCGGGACAGGGGTCCTTGAGACCCAGTACTTC. Protein sequence: CASRPGTGVLETQYF. The genes are TRBV7-9 and TRBJ2-5, with 10 bases fitting TRBD1. Trimming took 6 bases from V and 5 from J; bases not matched to a gene: 9. Germline CDR1 reads SEHNR; CDR2 reads FQNEAQ (reference sequence). CDR3 length: 15 amino acids.

This clonotype came up many times. The chain links TRBV27 to TRBJ2-3; D remains ambiguous. V lost 7 bases and J 1 base, leaving 15 bases between the germline ends. Germline CDR1 reads MNHEY; CDR2 reads SMNVEV (reference sequence). The CDR3 length is 15 residues. CDR3 bases: TGTGCCAGCACCTCCTCTCCGGTTGGCACAGATACGCAGTATTTT. Encoded protein: CASTSSPVGTDTQYF.

This clonotype was seen more than once but under ten times. The chain employs TRBV7-9 and TRBJ1-1; D possibly corresponds to TRBD1 (5 bases). With 4 bases removed from V and 8 bases from J, the gap between germline ends came to 8 bases. The CDR3 loop spans 11 amino acids. CDR1 is SEHNR, CDR2 FQNEAQ, per germline (reference sequence). CDR3 nucleotide sequence: TGTGCCAGCAGCTGGGCAGGGGAAGCTTTCTTT. Translating gives CASSWAGEAFF. Filled out from reference TRBV7-9 and TRBJ1-1, the complete variable domain reads DTGVSQNPRHKITKRGQNVTFRCDPISEHNRLYWYRQTLGQGPEFLTYFQNEAQLEKSRLLSDRFSAERPKGSFSTLEIQRTEQGDSAMYLCASSWAGEAFFGQGTRLTVV.

The sample holds a few counts of this clonotype. A much larger clonotype is one base distant, so this may be a read error. This chain connects TRBV6-2 or TRBV6-3 to TRBJ2-7; the D is unclear. This CDR3 has 12 residues. The V and J ends lost 2 bases and 2 bases respectively, with 4 bases between them. Germline values: CDR1 MNHEY, CDR2 SVGEGT. This CDR3 is CASSYATYEQYF. The CDR3, as DNA: TGTGCCAGCAGTTACGCCACCTACGAGCAGTACTTC.

A word on this clonotype: A read error may explain this, as a much larger clone is one base away. The DNA for the CDR3 is TGTGCCTGCAGTTTAGGTCCGGGCATAAAGTACGAGCAGTACTTC. Protein product: CACSLGPGIKYEQYF. The chain has TRBV27 and TRBJ2-7; the D is unclear. Germline V gene lookup returns CDR1 MNHEY and CDR2 SMNVEV (reference sequence). The CDR3 is made up of 15 amino acids.

In this sample, this clonotype turned up many times. The CDR3 loop reads CASSPDRVSYNEQFF. CDR3 bases: TGTGCCAGCAGCCCGGACAGGGTGTCCTACAATGAGCAGTTCTTC. V and J are TRBV9 and TRBJ2-1; 8 bases align to TRBD1. Germline CDR1 is SGDLS and CDR2 is YYNGEE. The J segment lost 1 base and the V segment lost 4 bases, leaving 4 bases of the junction unmatched. CDR3 size: 15 residues. Using reference TRBV9 and TRBJ2-1 for the parts outside the CDR3, the full variable domain is DSGVTQTPKHLITATGQRVTLRCSPRSGDLSVYWYQQSLDQGLQFLIQYYNGEERAKGNILERFSAQQFPDLHSELNLSSLELGDSALYFCASSPDRVSYNEQFFGPGTRLTVL.